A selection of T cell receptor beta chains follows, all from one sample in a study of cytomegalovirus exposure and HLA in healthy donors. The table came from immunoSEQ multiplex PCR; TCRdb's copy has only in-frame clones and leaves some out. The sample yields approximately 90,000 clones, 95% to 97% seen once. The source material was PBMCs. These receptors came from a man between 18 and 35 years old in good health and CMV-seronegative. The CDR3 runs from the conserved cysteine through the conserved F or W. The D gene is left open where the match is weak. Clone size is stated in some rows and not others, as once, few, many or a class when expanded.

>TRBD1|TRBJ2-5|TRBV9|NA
TGTGCCAGCAGCGCCCGGGACAGGGGGCAGGAGACCCAGTACTTC
CASSARDRGQETQYF
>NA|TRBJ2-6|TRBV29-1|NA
TGCAGCGTTGTGGCAGACTATAGCTCTGGGGCCAACGTCCTGACTTTC
CSVVADYSSGANVLTF
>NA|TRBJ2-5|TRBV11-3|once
TGTGCCAGCAGCTTAGTAAATCCGGGGGAGACCCAGTACTTC
CASSLVNPGETQYF
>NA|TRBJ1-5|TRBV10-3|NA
TGTGCCATCGGTCTAAACAATCAGCCCCAGCATTTT
CAIGLNNQPQHF
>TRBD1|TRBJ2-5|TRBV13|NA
TGTGCCAGCAGCTTTTATGGACAGGGACAGAAAGAGACCCAGTACTTC
CASSFYGQGQKETQYF
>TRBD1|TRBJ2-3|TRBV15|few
TGTGCCACCAGCTCTCGGACAGGGGTGGATACGCAGTATTTT
CATSSRTGVDTQYF
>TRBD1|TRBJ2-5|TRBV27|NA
TGTGCCAGCAGTCGACAGGGCCGGGAGACCCAGTACTTC
CASSRQGRETQYF
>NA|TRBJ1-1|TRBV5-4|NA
TGTGCCAGCAGCTTGGTGTCAGGCACTGAAGCTTTCTTT
CASSLVSGTEAFF
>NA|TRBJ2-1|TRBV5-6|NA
TGTGCCAGCAGCCTTACAGGGTCCGGTATTTACCATGAGCAGTTCTTC
CASSLTGSGIYHEQFF
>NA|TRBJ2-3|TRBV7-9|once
TGTGCCAGCAGCTTAGTGTCGGTCTTTAGCACAGATACGCAGTATTTT
CASSLVSVFSTDTQYF
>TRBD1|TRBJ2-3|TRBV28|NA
TGTGCCAGCAGCTCGGGACAGACAGATACGCAGTATTTT
CASSSGQTDTQYF
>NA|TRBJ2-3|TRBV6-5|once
TGTGCCAGCAGCCCAGACTGGGCAGATACGCAGTATTTT
CASSPDWADTQYF
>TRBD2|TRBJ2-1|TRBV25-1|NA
TGTGCCAGTCCTAGCGGGGAGAGCTCCTACAATGAGCAGTTCTTC
CASPSGESSYNEQFF
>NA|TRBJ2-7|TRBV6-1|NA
TGTGCCAGCACTGCGGCGCTATCCCTCTACGAGCAGTACTTC
CASTAALSLYEQYF
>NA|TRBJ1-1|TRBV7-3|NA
TGTGCCAGCAGCTTGGCCAGCGACACTGAAGCTTTCTTT
CASSLASDTEAFF
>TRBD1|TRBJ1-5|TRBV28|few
TGTGCCAGCAGTTTAGGCAGGGGGTTCGTGAGCAATCAGCCCCAGCATTTT
CASSLGRGFVSNQPQHF
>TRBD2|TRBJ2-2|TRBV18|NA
TGTGCCAGCTCACCACTCAGGACTAGCACAGGCACCGGGGAGCTGTTTTTT
CASSPLRTSTGTGELFF
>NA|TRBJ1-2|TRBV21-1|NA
TGTGCCAGCAGCACCAGGACAGGGCCGAACTATGGCTACACCTTC
CASSTRTGPNYGYTF
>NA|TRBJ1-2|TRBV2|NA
TGTGCCAGCAGTGGGGATTCTACAAAAGACAGATTCTATGGCTACACCTTC
CASSGDSTKDRFYGYTF
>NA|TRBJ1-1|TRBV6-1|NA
TGTGCCAGCAGTGAACTGAGCGCTGAAGCTTTCTTT
CASSELSAEAFF
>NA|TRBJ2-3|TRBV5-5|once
TGTGCCAGCAGCTTCGGTGCCCGCACAGATACGCAGTATTTT
CASSFGARTDTQYF
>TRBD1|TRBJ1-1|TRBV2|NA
TGTGCCAGCAGACGGGACAGCATAGAAGCTTTCTTT
CASRRDSIEAFF
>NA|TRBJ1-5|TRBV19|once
TGTGCCAGTATAGGGGTACTTAGCAATCAGCCCCAGCATTTT
CASIGVLSNQPQHF
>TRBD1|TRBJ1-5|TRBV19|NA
TGTGCCAGTAGTACTTGGGACAGGGGACGAGATAGCAATCAGCCCCAGCATTTT
CASSTWDRGRDSNQPQHF
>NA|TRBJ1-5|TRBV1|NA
TGCACCAGCAGCCAAGCGGCAGGGGTTTACGGCAATCAGCCCCAGCATTTT
CTSSQAAGVYGNQPQHF
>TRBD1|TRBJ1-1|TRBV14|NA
TGTGCCAGCAGCCAAAGACAGGGTCGGAACACTGAAGCTTTCTTT
CASSQRQGRNTEAFF
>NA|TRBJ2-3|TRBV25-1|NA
TGTGCCAGCAGTCGCGAGACAGATACGCAGTATTTT
CASSRETDTQYF
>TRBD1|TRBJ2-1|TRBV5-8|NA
TGTGCCAGTAAGGGACAGCCCATCTACAATGAGCAGTTCTTC
CASKGQPIYNEQFF
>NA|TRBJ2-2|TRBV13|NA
TGTGCCAGCAGCCCCACAGAGAACACCGGGGAGCTGTTTTTT
CASSPTENTGELFF
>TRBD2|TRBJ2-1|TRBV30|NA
TGTGCCTGGAGTGACCGGCAAGGACTAGCGGGAAACAATGAGCAGTTCTTC
CAWSDRQGLAGNNEQFF
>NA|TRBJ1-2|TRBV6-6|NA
TGTGCCAGCAGTGGGGCAGGGGCTAACTATGGCTACACCTTC
CASSGAGANYGYTF
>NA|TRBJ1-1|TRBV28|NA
TGTGCCAGCAGTTTATCGTACGTAGGGCAGGGTTTCGGAATGAACACTGAAGCTTTCTTT
CASSLSYVGQGFGMNTEAFF
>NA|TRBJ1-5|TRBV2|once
TGTGCCAGTAAAGGGGGGGGACAGCCCCAGCATTTT
CASKGGGQPQHF
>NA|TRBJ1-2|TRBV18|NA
TGTGCCAGCTCACCATCCCTCCTGACGGGGGGCTACACCTTC
CASSPSLLTGGYTF
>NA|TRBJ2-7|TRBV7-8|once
TGTGCCAGCAGCGCCCACGCACAGGACGAGCAGTACTTC
CASSAHAQDEQYF
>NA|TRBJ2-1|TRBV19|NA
TGTGCCAGTAGTAACGACAACTTAAACAATGAGCAGTTCTTC
CASSNDNLNNEQFF
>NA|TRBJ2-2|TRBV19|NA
TGTGCCAGTAGTATACAGGGGACAAACACCGGGGAGCTGTTTTTT
CASSIQGTNTGELFF
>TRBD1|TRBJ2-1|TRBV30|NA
TGTGCCCTGGGGACAGGGATAATTAGCTCCTACAATGAGCAGTTCTTC
CALGTGIISSYNEQFF
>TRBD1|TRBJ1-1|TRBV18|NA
TGTGCCAGCTATGGACAGGGGGGCTTCAACACTGAAGCTTTCTTT
CASYGQGGFNTEAFF
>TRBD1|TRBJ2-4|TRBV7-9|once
TGTGCCAGCAGTCCTGTGGGACAGGGTAAAAACATTCAGTACTTC
CASSPVGQGKNIQYF
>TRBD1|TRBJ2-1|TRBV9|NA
TGTGCCAGCAGCGAACGGACAGGGTCCTACAATGAGCAGTTCTTC
CASSERTGSYNEQFF
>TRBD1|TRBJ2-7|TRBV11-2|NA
TGTGCCAGCAGCTTAATCGGGACAGGGTCGGACGAGCAGTACTTC
CASSLIGTGSDEQYF
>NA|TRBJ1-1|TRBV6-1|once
TGTGCCAGCAGTAGGGGGAACACTGAAGCTTTCTTT
CASSRGNTEAFF
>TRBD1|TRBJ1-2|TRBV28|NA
TGTGCCAGCAGTGAACAGGGGGCCTATGGCTACACCTTC
CASSEQGAYGYTF
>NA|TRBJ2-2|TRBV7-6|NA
TGTGCCAGCAGCTTTCTTGGGCCGACAGGACCCCGGGAGCTGTTTTTT
CASSFLGPTGPRELFF
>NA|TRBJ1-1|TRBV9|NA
TGTGCCAGCAGCGGGGAGCAGTCGAACACTGAAGCTTTCTTT
CASSGEQSNTEAFF
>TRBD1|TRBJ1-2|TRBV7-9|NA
TGTGCCAGCAGCTTAGGGACAGGGAACCGTAACTATGGCTACACCTTC
CASSLGTGNRNYGYTF
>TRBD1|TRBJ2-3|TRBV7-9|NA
TGTGCCAGCAGCACCACAGGGGGTCAAGATACGCAGTATTTT
CASSTTGGQDTQYF
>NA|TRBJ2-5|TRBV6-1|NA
TGTGCCAGCAGTGAAGCGCGAAGTCTCCTGGCCCAGTACTTC
CASSEARSLLAQYF
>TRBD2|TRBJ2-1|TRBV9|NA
TGTGCCAGCAGCAACCATCTACTAGCGGAGGGAACCAATGAGCAGTTCTTC
CASSNHLLAEGTNEQFF
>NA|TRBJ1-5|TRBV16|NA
TGTGCCAGCAGCGCCCATGTCCGGGACGCCCGCGGGGAGCCCCAGCATTTT
CASSAHVRDARGEPQHF
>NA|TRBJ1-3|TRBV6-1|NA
TGTGCCAGCAGTCTAACACTACCCTCTGGAAACACCATATATTTT
CASSLTLPSGNTIYF